These T cell receptor beta chains were read from a single sample in a study of T-cell memory formation after mild COVID-19. A single record per CDR3 protein comes from TCRdb applying MiXCR to the 5' RACE reads. Among 300,000 to 350,000 distinct CDR3 sequences, roughly a fifth were seen once, and the ten largest hold more than 20%. Sequencing was performed on PBMCs or a T cell subset sorted from them (not recorded which). These receptors were obtained from a man aged 18 to 29 who had mild COVID-19 (a few samples of this study predate the infection). Cell type and time point are not known. CDR3s include the opening cysteine and the closing phenylalanine or tryptophan. Fields, in order: CDR3 protein, CDR3 DNA, J gene, clone size, D gene, V gene. A D gene is named only where the DNA matches it firmly. A clone size is listed for some rows: how often the clone was seen (once, few, many), or a class if it is expanded.

CASSLTEVGTQYF | TGTGCCAGCAGTTTAACAGAAGTTGGGACCCAGTACTTC | TRBJ2-5 | . | . | TRBV27
CASSQTGTVRNSPLHF | TGTGCCAGCAGCCAAACTGGGACAGTCCGCAATTCACCCCTCCACTTT | TRBJ1-6 | few | TRBD1 | TRBV3-1
CASSWPGGDLGDTQYF | TGTGCCAGCAGCTGGCCCGGGGGCGATTTAGGAGATACGCAGTATTTT | TRBJ2-3 | . | . | TRBV7-9
CASGRGETQYF | TGTGCCAGCGGCCGGGGAGAGACCCAGTACTTC | TRBJ2-5 | . | . | TRBV7-2
CASSSTGQNQPQHF | TGTGCCAGCAGTTCGACGGGACAGAATCAGCCCCAGCATTTT | TRBJ1-5 | . | TRBD1 | TRBV6-2/TRBV6-3
CASNPHLDRENQPQHF | TGTGCCAGCAACCCACACCTGGACAGGGAAAATCAGCCCCAGCATTTT | TRBJ1-5 | . | TRBD1 | TRBV6-6
CASSPGQENSPLHF | TGTGCCAGCAGCCCCGGACAGGAGAATTCACCCCTCCACTTT | TRBJ1-6 | few | TRBD1 | TRBV7-3
CASSPRRDGLETQYF | TGTGCCAGCAGCCCTCGTCGGGACGGGTTGGAGACCCAGTACTTC | TRBJ2-5 | few | . | TRBV7-9
CASSLYPREGYEQFF | TGTGCCAGCAGCTTATACCCACGGGAGGGGTACGAGCAGTTCTTC | TRBJ2-1 | . | TRBD2 | TRBV7-2
CASSYGTANQPQHF | TGTGCCAGCAGTTACGGGACAGCTAATCAGCCCCAGCATTTT | TRBJ1-5 | few | TRBD1 | TRBV12-3/TRBV12-4
CASMGFSPNPDTQYF | TGTGCCAGCATGGGATTCAGTCCTAATCCAGATACGCAGTATTTT | TRBJ2-3 | few | . | TRBV7-9
CASSLWGGHEQFF | TGTGCCAGCAGCTTGTGGGGGGGGCATGAGCAGTTCTTC | TRBJ2-1 | few | . | TRBV11-1
CASSLQGDNQPQHF | TGTGCCAGCAGTTTACAGGGGGATAATCAGCCCCAGCATTTT | TRBJ1-5 | . | TRBD1 | TRBV12-3/TRBV12-4
CASSPTGADYQPQHF | TGCGCCAGCAGCCCAACCGGGGCGGATTATCAGCCCCAGCATTTT | TRBJ1-5 | few | . | TRBV5-1
CASSLGQGNSPLHF | TGTGCCAGCAGCCTCGGACAGGGGAATTCACCCCTCCACTTT | TRBJ1-6 | many | TRBD1 | TRBV5-1
CASSTTGLSDTQYF | TGCGCCAGCAGCACGACAGGGCTTTCGGATACGCAGTATTTT | TRBJ2-3 | . | TRBD1 | TRBV4-1
CASSHRVISYNEQFF | TGTGCCAGCAGCCACCGGGTCATCTCCTACAATGAGCAGTTCTTC | TRBJ2-1 | . | . | TRBV6-6
CASSSGQGTGELFF | TGTGCCAGCAGTTCCGGACAGGGCACCGGGGAGCTGTTTTTT | TRBJ2-2 | many | TRBD1 | TRBV6-5
CASSFTFGGELFF | TGTGCCAGCAGTTTTACATTCGGCGGGGAGCTGTTTTTT | TRBJ2-2 | . | . | TRBV12-3/TRBV12-4
CASNDPGQGIWYTF | TGTGCCAGCAATGACCCGGGACAGGGTATTTGGTACACCTTC | TRBJ1-2 | . | TRBD1 | TRBV2
CASSFGGARTYEQYF | TGCGCCAGCAGCTTCGGGGGGGCGCGAACCTACGAGCAGTACTTC | TRBJ2-7 | . | TRBD2 | TRBV5-1
CASDRSDTGELFF | TGTGCTAGCGACAGGTCAGACACCGGGGAGCTGTTTTTT | TRBJ2-2 | . | . | TRBV12-5